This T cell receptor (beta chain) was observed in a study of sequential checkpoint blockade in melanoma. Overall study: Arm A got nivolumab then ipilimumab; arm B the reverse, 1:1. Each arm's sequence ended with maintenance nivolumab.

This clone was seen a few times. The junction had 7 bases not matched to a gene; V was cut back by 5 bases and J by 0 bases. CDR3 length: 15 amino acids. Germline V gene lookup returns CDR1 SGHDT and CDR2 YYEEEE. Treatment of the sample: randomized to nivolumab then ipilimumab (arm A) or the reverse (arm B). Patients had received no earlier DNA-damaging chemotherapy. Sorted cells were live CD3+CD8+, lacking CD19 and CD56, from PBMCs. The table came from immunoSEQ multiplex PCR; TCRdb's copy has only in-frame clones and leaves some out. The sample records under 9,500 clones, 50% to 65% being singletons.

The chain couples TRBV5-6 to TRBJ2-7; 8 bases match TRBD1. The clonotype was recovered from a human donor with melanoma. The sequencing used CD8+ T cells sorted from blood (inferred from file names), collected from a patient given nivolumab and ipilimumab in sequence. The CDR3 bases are TGTGCCAGCAGACAGGACAGGGCGAGCTCCTACGAGCAGTACTTC. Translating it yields CASRQDRASSYEQYF.